This T cell receptor beta chain was identified during a study of blood T cell repertoires in COVID-19. For the study at large: From T cells, B-cell-depleted T cells, or PBMCs came the material, which was cDNA or gDNA.

Cohorts were assigned according to the clinical history that participants reported. Repertoires were generated with immunoSEQ multiplex PCR, while TCRdb's copy carries only in-frame clones and drops some. The repertoire consists of fewer than 450,000 clones, with about nine tenths occurring once and the leading ten covering 0.55% to 0.75%. Germline CDR1 is SNHLY and CDR2 is FYNNEI. Trimming took 5 bases from V and 5 from J; bases not matched to a gene: 3. This CDR3 spans 13 amino acids. The chain couples TRBV2 to TRBJ2-5; 9 bases fit TRBD1. The sample was PBMCs or T cells enriched from blood (not recorded which). The source is a young man who had recovered from COVID-19. The CDR3 spells CASSTQGAETQYF. The DNA for the CDR3 is TGTGCCAGCAGTACACAGGGGGCCGAGACCCAGTACTTC.